These T cell receptor beta chains were read from a single sample in a study of cytomegalovirus exposure and HLA in healthy donors. The method was immunoSEQ multiplex PCR; TCRdb's version includes in-frame clones alone and lacks a portion of them. In the table there are over 150,000 clones, more than 75% of which are singletons. The sequencing input was PBMCs. These receptors were collected from a man aged 25 to 40 in good health and CMV-seropositive. CDR3s include the opening cysteine and the closing phenylalanine or tryptophan. Each record gives: clone size, CDR3 length, D gene, V gene, J gene, CDR3 DNA, CDR3 protein. D genes are given only for firm matches. The size entry is marked missing in some rows and otherwise reads once, few, many or a size class.

NA	14	NA	TRBV6-1	TRBJ1-5	TGTGCCAGCTCCCGCTTAGATAGCAATCAGCCCCAGCATTTT	CASSRLDSNQPQHF
few	16	NA	TRBV4-3	TRBJ2-7	TGCGCCAGCAGCCAAGCCCACCGGACAGACCAATACGAGCAGTACTTC	CASSQAHRTDQYEQYF
many	16	NA	TRBV5-1	TRBJ2-3	TGCGCCAGCAGCCGAGACATCCTCCTTGATACGGATACGCAGTATTTT	CASSRDILLDTDTQYF
NA	15	NA	TRBV5-5	TRBJ2-5	TGTGCCAGCAGCCGGACCCCGGGATCCCAAGAGACCCAGTACTTC	CASSRTPGSQETQYF
NA	16	TRBD2	TRBV7-8	TRBJ2-2	TGTGCCAGCAGCTTATTTGCGGGAGCGAACACCGGGGAGCTGTTTTTT	CASSLFAGANTGELFF
NA	12	NA	TRBV9	TRBJ1-1	TGTGCCAGCAGCGTAGCGAGAGGTGAAGCTTTCTTT	CASSVARGEAFF
NA	13	NA	TRBV29-1	TRBJ1-2	TGCAGCGTTGAAGGGGGGCCAGGGGTTGGCTACACCTTC	CSVEGGPGVGYTF
NA	13	TRBD2	TRBV11-3	TRBJ2-1	TGTGCCAGCAGCTCTAGCGGTTACAATGAGCAGTTCTTC	CASSSSGYNEQFF
NA	16	TRBD2	TRBV6-5	TRBJ2-1	TGTGCCAGCAGTTATAGCGGGAGCCGCTCCTACAATGAGCAGTTCTTC	CASSYSGSRSYNEQFF
NA	14	TRBD2	TRBV2	TRBJ2-4	TGTGCCAGCGGAACTACTAGCGGGAAAGACATTCAGTACTTC	CASGTTSGKDIQYF
NA	13	NA	TRBV5-1	TRBJ1-6	TGCGCCAGCAGCTTGATCTCTAATTCACCCCTCCACTTT	CASSLISNSPLHF
once	14	TRBD1	TRBV4-1	TRBJ1-2	TGCGCCAGCAGCCAAGCAGGGGGAAGGCACGGCTACACCTTC	CASSQAGGRHGYTF
NA	16	NA	TRBV11-2	TRBJ2-7	TGTGCCAGCAGCATTCGGACAGTAGGTTTTTCCTACGAGCAGTACTTC	CASSIRTVGFSYEQYF
NA	13	TRBD1	TRBV7-9	TRBJ1-2	TGTGCCAGCAGCCCGGACAGGTCCTATGGCTACACCTTC	CASSPDRSYGYTF
NA	14	TRBD2	TRBV2	TRBJ2-3	TGTGCCAGCAGTAATTTGCGGGAGCTAGATACGCAGTATTTT	CASSNLRELDTQYF
few	15	TRBD1	TRBV6-5	TRBJ1-3	TGTGCCAGCAGCCTCACGGGACAGGGTGGAAACACCATATATTTT	CASSLTGQGGNTIYF
NA	12	TRBD1	TRBV29-1	TRBJ2-4	TGCAGCGTTACCGGGACAGAAAACATTCAGTACTTC	CSVTGTENIQYF
NA	16	NA	TRBV5-6	TRBJ1-5	TGTGCCAGCAGCTTGGTTGGGGGCGCTTACAATCAGCCCCAGCATTTT	CASSLVGGAYNQPQHF
NA	14	TRBD1	TRBV19	TRBJ2-5	TGTGCCAGTAGTACCCGGGACAGCCGGGAGACCCAGTACTTC	CASSTRDSRETQYF
NA	14	TRBD1	TRBV5-1	TRBJ2-3	TGCGCCAGCGGACGGGGACAGGGGGCGTATACGCAGTATTTT	CASGRGQGAYTQYF
NA	17	NA	TRBV27	TRBJ1-2	TGTGCCAGCAGTTCGGGAAAGGGGGGGGCGTTTAGCTATGGCTACACCTTC	CASSSGKGGAFSYGYTF
NA	16	NA	TRBV18	TRBJ2-2	TGTGCCAGCTCACCAAATTTAGCAGCGAACACCGGGGAGCTGTTTTTT	CASSPNLAANTGELFF
NA	14	TRBD1	TRBV11-3	TRBJ1-1	TGTGCCAGCAGCCCTGGACAGGGCTGGACTGAAGCTTTCTTT	CASSPGQGWTEAFF
NA	15	TRBD2	TRBV19	TRBJ2-5	TGTGCCAGTAGCCCTCCGGGTGGGAGGGTAAAGACCCAGTACTTC	CASSPPGGRVKTQYF
few	15	TRBD1	TRBV7-9	TRBJ1-1	TGTGCCAGCAGCTACAGGGGGAACCTTAACACTGAAGCTTTCTTT	CASSYRGNLNTEAFF
NA	14	NA	TRBV4-3	TRBJ2-1	TGCGCCAGCAGCCAACGGCGGACAGACAATGAGCAGTTCTTC	CASSQRRTDNEQFF
NA	12	NA	TRBV5-8	TRBJ1-3	TGTGCCAGCAGCTTGAGCGAATTCCGGAAATATTTT	CASSLSEFRKYF
NA	16	TRBD2	TRBV5-4	TRBJ2-1	TGTGCCAGCAGCTTGGATGGACTAGCGGGGTACAATGAGCAGTTCTTC	CASSLDGLAGYNEQFF
NA	13	NA	TRBV19	TRBJ2-3	TGTGCCATTGGGGCATCTGGCACAGATACGCAGTATTTT	CAIGASGTDTQYF
NA	12	NA	TRBV6-5	TRBJ1-1	TGTGCCAGCAGTTCATGGGGGGAAGAAGCTTTCTTT	CASSSWGEEAFF
once	22	TRBD2	TRBV5-1	TRBJ2-3	TGCGCCAGCAGCTTGGGGGGCAGCCCTTTCGGATCGGGAGGGCCATATGGAGATACGCAGTATTTT	CASSLGGSPFGSGGPYGDTQYF
NA	13	NA	TRBV2	TRBJ1-1	TGTGCCAGCAGGGTACAGCAGAACACTGAAGCTTTCTTT	CASRVQQNTEAFF
once	13	NA	TRBV7-8	TRBJ1-2	TGTGCCAGCAGCTTAGGGGAGAGGAAGGGCTACACCTTC	CASSLGERKGYTF
few	13	NA	TRBV7-2	TRBJ1-5	TGTGCCAGCAGCCGCGACACTGATCAGCCCCAGCATTTT	CASSRDTDQPQHF
NA	15	NA	TRBV5-1	TRBJ1-6	TGCGCCAGCAGCTTCGGGGACATCGATGGGTCACCCCTCCACTTT	CASSFGDIDGSPLHF
NA	13	NA	TRBV19	TRBJ1-4	TGTGCCGGGGGCGGAGCGGCTAATGAAAAACTGTTTTTT	CAGGGAANEKLFF
NA	15	NA	TRBV11-2	TRBJ2-1	TGTGCCAGCAGCCGTCGGGAGTTCCCCTACAATGAGCAGTTCTTC	CASSRREFPYNEQFF
NA	14	NA	TRBV21-1	TRBJ1-5	TGTGCCAGCAGCGCGGACAGCCCCAGTCAGCCCCAGCATTTT	CASSADSPSQPQHF
NA	13	NA	TRBV18	TRBJ2-2	TGTGCCAGCTCACCTGGCGGGACCGGGGAGCTGTTTTTT	CASSPGGTGELFF
NA	15	NA	TRBV5-1	TRBJ2-1	TGCGCCAGCAGCTTGGGGCAGGTGACCTACAATGAGCAGTTCTTC	CASSLGQVTYNEQFF
NA	17	TRBD1	TRBV27	TRBJ2-2	TGTGCCAGCAGTTCTTGGACAGGGGGGTGGGGTACCGGGGAGCTGTTTTTT	CASSSWTGGWGTGELFF
NA	15	TRBD1	TRBV9	TRBJ1-6	TGTGCCAGCAGCCAAGGACAGGGGGCAAATTCACCCCTCCACTTT	CASSQGQGANSPLHF
few	16	NA	TRBV7-3	TRBJ2-5	TGTGCCAGCAGCTTATCGGGACAAGGAACCCAAGAGACCCAGTACTTC	CASSLSGQGTQETQYF
NA	12	NA	TRBV29-1	TRBJ1-2	TGCAGCGTAGGGACACCAGACTATGGCTACACCTTC	CSVGTPDYGYTF
NA	17	TRBD2	TRBV29-1	TRBJ2-1	TGCAGCGCCCCCAGATTGGGGACTAGCGCCTTTCGGAATGAGCAGTTCTTC	CSAPRLGTSAFRNEQFF
NA	13	NA	TRBV7-2	TRBJ2-3	TGTGCCAGCAGCTTATCCGGCACAGATACGCAGTATTTT	CASSLSGTDTQYF
NA	15	TRBD1	TRBV6-5	TRBJ1-1	TGTGCCAGCAGTTACTCGGCAGGGGGAGACACTGAAGCTTTCTTT	CASSYSAGGDTEAFF
NA	16	TRBD1	TRBV4-1	TRBJ2-5	TGCGCCAGCAGCCAAGGAGGGGGCGAAGGGGAAGAGACCCAGTACTTC	CASSQGGGEGEETQYF
NA	14	TRBD2	TRBV7-2	TRBJ2-7	TGTGCCAGCAGCCTCGGACTAGCGGGAGGTGAGCAGTACTTC	CASSLGLAGGEQYF
NA	16	TRBD2	TRBV5-4	TRBJ2-1	TGTGCCAGCAGCTTTGGGGGGAGGGCCAACGGCCATGAGCAGTTCTTC	CASSFGGRANGHEQFF
NA	13	NA	TRBV4-2	TRBJ1-6	TGTGCCAGTCGTGTCGGGAACGATTCACCCCTCCACTTT	CASRVGNDSPLHF
NA	16	NA	TRBV4-1	TRBJ1-1	TGCGCCAGCAGCCAAGATCCCTCAACTTTGAACACTGAAGCTTTCTTT	CASSQDPSTLNTEAFF
NA	14	NA	TRBV6-5	TRBJ1-4	TGTGCCAGCAGTTACGGCAGAACTAATGAAAAACTGTTTTTT	CASSYGRTNEKLFF
NA	15	TRBD2	TRBV6-1	TRBJ2-1	TGTGCCAGCAGTGAAGAGACTAGCGGGAACAATGAGCAGTTCTTC	CASSEETSGNNEQFF
NA	16	TRBD2	TRBV7-8	TRBJ2-3	TGTGCCAGCAGCCGCCTTAGCGGGGGAAGCACAGATACGCAGTATTTT	CASSRLSGGSTDTQYF
NA	14	NA	TRBV25-1	TRBJ1-1	TGTGCCAGCAGTGAATGGGGGGGCAACACTGAAGCTTTCTTT	CASSEWGGNTEAFF
NA	14	TRBD2	TRBV29-1	TRBJ2-1	TGCAGCGTCCTCCCAGCGGGAGCGTACGGTGAGCAGTTCTTC	CSVLPAGAYGEQFF
once	15	NA	TRBV4-1	TRBJ2-7	TGCGCCAGCAGCCAAGTTCCCGTTCCCTCCTACGAGCAGTACTTC	CASSQVPVPSYEQYF
NA	14	NA	TRBV4-2	TRBJ2-2	TGTGCCAGCAGCCTGAGAGATAACACCGGGGAGCTGTTTTTT	CASSLRDNTGELFF